This T cell receptor beta chain was observed in a study of blood T cell repertoires in COVID-19. Study context: Both acute and convalescent COVID-19 samples were obtained from the United States, Italy and Spain. PBMCs, B-cell-depleted T cells, or T cells were the source of the cDNA or gDNA that made up the material.

In the original workflow: Amplified reference gene primers provided the basis for estimating nucleated cell counts. The data were produced by immunoSEQ multiplex PCR, yet TCRdb's version contains in-frame clones alone and is incomplete. V and J calls and clone size are copied from that table; D and trimming were computed from the DNA. The sample yields more than 400,000 clones, 80% to 90% seen once. V gave up 4 bases and J gave up 0 bases, with 14 bases separating them. Looked up from germline, CDR1 is SGDLS and CDR2 is YYNGEE. The CDR3 is made up of 15 amino acids. This TCR came from a human donor in a cohort sampled during active COVID-19. The gene calls are TRBV9 and TRBJ2-7; the D gene is possibly TRBD1 (6 bases). Material for sequencing was peripheral blood. CDR3 loop: CASSFTGHSSYEQYF. CDR3 DNA: TGTGCCAGCAGCTTCACGGGACATAGCTCCTACGAGCAGTACTTC.